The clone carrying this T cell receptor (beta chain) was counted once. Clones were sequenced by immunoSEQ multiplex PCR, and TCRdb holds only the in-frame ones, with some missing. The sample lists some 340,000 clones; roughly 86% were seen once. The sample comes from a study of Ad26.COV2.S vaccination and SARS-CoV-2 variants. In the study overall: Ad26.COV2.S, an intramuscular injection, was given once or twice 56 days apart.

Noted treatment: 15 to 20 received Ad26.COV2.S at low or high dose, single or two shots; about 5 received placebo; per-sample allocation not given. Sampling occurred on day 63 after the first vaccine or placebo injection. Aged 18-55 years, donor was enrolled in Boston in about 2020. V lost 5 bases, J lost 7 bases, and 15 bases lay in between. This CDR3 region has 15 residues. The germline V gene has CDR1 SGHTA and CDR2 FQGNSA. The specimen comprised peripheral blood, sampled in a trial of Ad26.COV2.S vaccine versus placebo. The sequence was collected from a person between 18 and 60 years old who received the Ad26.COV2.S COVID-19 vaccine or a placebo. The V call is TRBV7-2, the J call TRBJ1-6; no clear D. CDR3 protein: CASSQLNDLNSPLHF. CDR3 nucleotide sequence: TGTGCCAGCAGCCAACTTAATGACCTAAATTCACCCCTCCACTTT.